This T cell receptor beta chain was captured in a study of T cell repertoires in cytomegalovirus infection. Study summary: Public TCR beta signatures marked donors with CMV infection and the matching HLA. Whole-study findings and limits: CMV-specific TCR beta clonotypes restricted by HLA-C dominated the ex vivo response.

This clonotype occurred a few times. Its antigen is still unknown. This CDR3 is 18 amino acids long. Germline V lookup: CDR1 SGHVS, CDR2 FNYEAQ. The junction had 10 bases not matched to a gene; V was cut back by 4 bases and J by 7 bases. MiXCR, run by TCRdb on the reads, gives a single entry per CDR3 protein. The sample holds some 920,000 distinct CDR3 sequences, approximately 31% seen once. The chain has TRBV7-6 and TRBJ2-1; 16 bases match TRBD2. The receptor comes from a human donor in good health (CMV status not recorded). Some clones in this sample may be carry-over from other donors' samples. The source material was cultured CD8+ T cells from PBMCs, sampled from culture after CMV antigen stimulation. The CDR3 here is CASSYLGTSGGVRNEQFF. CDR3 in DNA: TGTGCCAGCAGCTACCTCGGGACTAGCGGGGGGGTACGGAATGAGCAGTTCTTC.